What follows describes a single T cell receptor beta chain. The data were taken from a study of blood T cells in healthy people across ages. Trimming removed 0 bases from V and 7 bases from J, with 7 bases in between. The CDR3 covers 13 residues. CDR1 is SGHVS and CDR2 is FQNEAQ in the germline V gene. Then a second PCR, running about 6 to 12 cycles, was carried out with a sample-barcoded 5' primer and a J-beta primer mix. Each CDR3 protein gets one entry after TCRdb re-called the 5' RACE reads with MiXCR. In the table there are roughly 1,100,000 distinct CDR3 sequences, around 27% of which are singletons. Each donor gave around 9.6 milliliters of peripheral blood. The same data also contributed to another study, on T cells of mothers and their children. From that study: Sequencing returned over 8 million TCR beta CDR3 reads per mother and roughly 3.1 million per child.

This sequence joins TRBV7-8 and TRBJ2-1; D gene ambiguous. The sequenced sample was blood. This sequence was found in a girl aged 2 to 9 in good health. The CDR3 is CASSLAPENEQFF. DNA of the CDR3: TGTGCCAGCAGCTTAGCGCCGGAGAATGAGCAGTTCTTC.